The rows below give T cell receptor beta chains drawn from one sample of a study of cytomegalovirus exposure and HLA in healthy donors. Data came from immunoSEQ multiplex PCR; TCRdb stores just in-frame clones and leaves some out. The table has fewer than 300,000 clones, about four fifths seen once. The sample taken for sequencing was PBMCs. These receptors originate from a girl aged 2 to 9 in good health and CMV-seronegative. Each CDR3 is given with its conserved first and last residue. Fields, in order: clone size, CDR3 length, J gene, D gene, V gene, CDR3 DNA, CDR3 protein. D genes are given only for firm matches. Expanded clones get a size class; other rows say once, few or many, or leave the size out.

abundance: .
len: 11
j_gene: TRBJ2-3
d_gene: .
v_gene: TRBV9
CDR3nt: TGTGCCAGCAAACGAGGAGGTACGCAGTATTTT
CDR3aa: CASKRGGTQYF

abundance: .
len: 17
j_gene: TRBJ2-1
d_gene: .
v_gene: TRBV11-2
CDR3nt: TGTGCCAGCAGCTTACTGGACTGGAGAAAATCCTACAATGAGCAGTTCTTC
CDR3aa: CASSLLDWRKSYNEQFF

abundance: .
len: 15
j_gene: TRBJ2-7
d_gene: TRBD2
v_gene: TRBV28
CDR3nt: TGTGCCAGCAGTTCTTTCTGGCGGGGGGGCTACGAGCAGTACTTC
CDR3aa: CASSSFWRGGYEQYF

abundance: .
len: 15
j_gene: TRBJ1-1
d_gene: .
v_gene: TRBV6-1
CDR3nt: TGTGCCAGCAGTGAATTTTCGTGGAGGAACACTGAAGCTTTCTTT
CDR3aa: CASSEFSWRNTEAFF

abundance: once
len: 14
j_gene: TRBJ2-3
d_gene: .
v_gene: TRBV28
CDR3nt: TGTGCCAGCAGTTCCGGGGGTTTCACGAAGACGCAGTATTTT
CDR3aa: CASSSGGFTKTQYF

abundance: .
len: 14
j_gene: TRBJ1-1
d_gene: .
v_gene: TRBV2
CDR3nt: TGTGTGAGACAGCAGAGAATCCTCAGGACTGAAGCTTTCTTT
CDR3aa: CVRQQRILRTEAFF

abundance: once
len: 15
j_gene: TRBJ2-1
d_gene: TRBD2
v_gene: TRBV27
CDR3nt: TGTGCCAGCAGCCCGGGACTAGCGGGAGACAATGAGCAGTTCTTC
CDR3aa: CASSPGLAGDNEQFF

abundance: .
len: 12
j_gene: TRBJ1-2
d_gene: .
v_gene: TRBV7-9
CDR3nt: TGTGCCAGCCCAGGGATTGGGTATGGCTACACCTTC
CDR3aa: CASPGIGYGYTF

abundance: .
len: 13
j_gene: TRBJ2-7
d_gene: .
v_gene: TRBV7-6
CDR3nt: TGTGCCAGCAGCCATACACGGGGTTACGAGCAGTACTTC
CDR3aa: CASSHTRGYEQYF

abundance: .
len: 15
j_gene: TRBJ1-3
d_gene: .
v_gene: TRBV6-6
CDR3nt: TGTGCCAGCAGTTACACAGGGAGCTCTGGAAACACCATATATTTT
CDR3aa: CASSYTGSSGNTIYF

abundance: .
len: 15
j_gene: TRBJ1-1
d_gene: .
v_gene: TRBV6-5
CDR3nt: TGTGCCAGCAGTTACTCCCAGGCAGTGAACACTGAAGCTTTCTTT
CDR3aa: CASSYSQAVNTEAFF

abundance: once
len: 15
j_gene: TRBJ2-1
d_gene: .
v_gene: TRBV5-1
CDR3nt: TGCGCCAGCAGCCGAAGGGGGGGGGACTACAATGAGCAGTTCTTC
CDR3aa: CASSRRGGDYNEQFF

abundance: once
len: 15
j_gene: TRBJ2-7
d_gene: TRBD1
v_gene: TRBV11-1
CDR3nt: TGTGCCAGCAGCCCAGAGGGGGCGTACCCCTACGAGCAGTACTTC
CDR3aa: CASSPEGAYPYEQYF

abundance: .
len: 13
j_gene: TRBJ2-5
d_gene: .
v_gene: TRBV30
CDR3nt: TGTGCCTGGAGTGGTCCAGGGAGGGAGACCCAGTACTTC
CDR3aa: CAWSGPGRETQYF